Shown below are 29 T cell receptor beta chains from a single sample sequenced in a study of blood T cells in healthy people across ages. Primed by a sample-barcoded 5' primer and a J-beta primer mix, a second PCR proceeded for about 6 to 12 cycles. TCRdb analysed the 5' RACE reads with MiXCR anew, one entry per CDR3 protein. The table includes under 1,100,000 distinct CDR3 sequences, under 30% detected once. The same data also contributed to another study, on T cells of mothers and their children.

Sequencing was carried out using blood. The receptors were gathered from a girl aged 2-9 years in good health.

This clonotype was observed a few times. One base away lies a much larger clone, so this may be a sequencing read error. CDR3 sequence: CASSLGQGGYGHTF. The CDR3 nucleotides read TGTGCCAGCAGCCTCGGACAGGGAGGCTATGGCCACACCTTC. The genes are TRBV6-5 and TRBJ1-2; 8 nucleotides agree with TRBD1. This CDR3 has 14 residues. From germline, CDR1 is MNHEY and CDR2 SVGAGI.

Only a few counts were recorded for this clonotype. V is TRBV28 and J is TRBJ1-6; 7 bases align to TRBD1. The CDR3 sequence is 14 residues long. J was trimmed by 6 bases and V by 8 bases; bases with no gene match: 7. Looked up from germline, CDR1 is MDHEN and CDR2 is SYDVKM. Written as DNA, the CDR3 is TGTGCCAGCCTCCCAGGACAGGTTAATTCACCCCTCCACTTT. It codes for CASLPGQVNSPLHF.

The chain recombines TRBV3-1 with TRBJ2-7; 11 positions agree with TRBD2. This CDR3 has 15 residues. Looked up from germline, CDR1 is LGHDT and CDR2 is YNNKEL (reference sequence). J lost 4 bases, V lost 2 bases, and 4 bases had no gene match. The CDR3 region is CASSQMTSGNYEQYF. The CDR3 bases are TGTGCCAGCAGCCAAATGACTAGCGGGAATTACGAGCAGTACTTC.

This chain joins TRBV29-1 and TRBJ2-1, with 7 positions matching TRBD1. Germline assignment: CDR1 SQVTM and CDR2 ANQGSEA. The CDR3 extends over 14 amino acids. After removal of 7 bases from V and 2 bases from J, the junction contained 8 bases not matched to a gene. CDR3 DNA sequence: TGCAGCGCCGCTCCCCAGGGGGCCTACAATGAGCAGTTCTTC. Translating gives CSAAPQGAYNEQFF.

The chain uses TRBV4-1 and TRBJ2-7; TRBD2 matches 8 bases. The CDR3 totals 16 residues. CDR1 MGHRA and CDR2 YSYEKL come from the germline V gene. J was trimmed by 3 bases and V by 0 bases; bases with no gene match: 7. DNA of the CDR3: TGCGCCAGCAGCCAAGACATGGGCAGCGGGAGCTACGAGCAGTACTTC. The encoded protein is CASSQDMGSGSYEQYF.

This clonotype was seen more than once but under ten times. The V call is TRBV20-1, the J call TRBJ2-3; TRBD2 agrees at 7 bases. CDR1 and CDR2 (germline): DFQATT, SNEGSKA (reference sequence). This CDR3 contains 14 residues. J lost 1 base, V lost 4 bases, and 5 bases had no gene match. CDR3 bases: TGCAGTGCTACCATAGCGGGTCGCACAGATACGCAGTATTTT. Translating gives CSATIAGRTDTQYF.

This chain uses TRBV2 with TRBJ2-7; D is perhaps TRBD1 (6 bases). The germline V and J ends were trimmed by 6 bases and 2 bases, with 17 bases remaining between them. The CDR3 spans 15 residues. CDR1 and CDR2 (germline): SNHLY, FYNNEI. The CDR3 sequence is CASSRRTEFTYEQYF. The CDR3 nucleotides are TGTGCCAGCAGCCGGCGGACAGAATTTACCTACGAGCAGTACTTC.

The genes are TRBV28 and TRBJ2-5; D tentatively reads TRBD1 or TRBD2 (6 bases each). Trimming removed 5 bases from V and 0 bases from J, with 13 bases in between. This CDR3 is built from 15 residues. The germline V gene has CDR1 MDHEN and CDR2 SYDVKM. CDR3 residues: CASSLARGHQETQYF. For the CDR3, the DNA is TGTGCCAGCAGTCTAGCTCGGGGGCACCAAGAGACCCAGTACTTC.

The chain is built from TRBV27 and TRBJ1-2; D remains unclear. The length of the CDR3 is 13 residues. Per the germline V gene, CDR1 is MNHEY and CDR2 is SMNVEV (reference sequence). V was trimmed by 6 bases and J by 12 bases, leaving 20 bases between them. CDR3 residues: CASSPTTGAMDTF. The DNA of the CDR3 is TGTGCCAGCAGCCCCACGACGGGAGCCATGGACACCTTC.

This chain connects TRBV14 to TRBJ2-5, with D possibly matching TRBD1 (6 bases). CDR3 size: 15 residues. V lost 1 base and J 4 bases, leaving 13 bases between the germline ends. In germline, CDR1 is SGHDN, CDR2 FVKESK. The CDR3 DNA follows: TGTGCCAGCAGCCAAGGAACAGGGTTGAGAGAGACCCAGTACTTC. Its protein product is CASSQGTGLRETQYF.

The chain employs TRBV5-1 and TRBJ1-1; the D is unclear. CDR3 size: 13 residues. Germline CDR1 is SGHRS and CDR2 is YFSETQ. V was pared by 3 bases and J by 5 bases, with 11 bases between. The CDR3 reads CASSSFLGTEAFF. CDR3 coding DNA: TGCGCCAGCAGCTCGTTCCTGGGGACTGAAGCTTTCTTT.

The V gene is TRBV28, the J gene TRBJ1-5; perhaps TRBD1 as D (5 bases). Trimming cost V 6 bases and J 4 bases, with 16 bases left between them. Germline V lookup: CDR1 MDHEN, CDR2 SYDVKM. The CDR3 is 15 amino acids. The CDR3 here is CASRFGGTGNQPQHF. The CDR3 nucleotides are TGTGCCAGCAGGTTTGGGGGAACGGGTAATCAGCCCCAGCATTTT.

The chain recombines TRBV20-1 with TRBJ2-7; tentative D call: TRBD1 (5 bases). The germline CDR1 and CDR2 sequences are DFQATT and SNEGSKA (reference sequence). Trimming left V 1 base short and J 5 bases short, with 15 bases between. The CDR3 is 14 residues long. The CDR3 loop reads CSARVAFGADEQYF. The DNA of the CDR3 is TGCAGTGCTAGAGTAGCATTTGGGGCGGACGAGCAGTACTTC.

CDR3 DNA: TGCAGCGTCCGAGGTGCTAGCGGTAGCACAGATACGCAGTATTTT. Its protein is CSVRGASGSTDTQYF. The V and J genes are TRBV29-1 and TRBJ2-3; TRBD2 agrees at 7 bases. The CDR3 sequence is 15 residues long. V lost 6 bases, J lost 0 bases, and 9 bases stayed unmatched. Germline V gene sequence: CDR1 SQVTM, CDR2 ANQGSEA.

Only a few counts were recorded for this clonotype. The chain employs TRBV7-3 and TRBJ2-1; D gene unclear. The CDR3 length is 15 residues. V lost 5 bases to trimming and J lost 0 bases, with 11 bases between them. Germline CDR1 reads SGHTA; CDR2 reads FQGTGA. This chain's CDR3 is CASSPSRSSYNEQFF. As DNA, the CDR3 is TGTGCCAGCAGCCCCTCCCGGAGCTCCTACAATGAGCAGTTCTTC.

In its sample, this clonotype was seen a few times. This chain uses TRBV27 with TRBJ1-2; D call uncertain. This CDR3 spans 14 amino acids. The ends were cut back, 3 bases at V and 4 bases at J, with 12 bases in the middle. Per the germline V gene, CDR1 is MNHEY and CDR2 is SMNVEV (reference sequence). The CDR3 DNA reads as TGTGCCAGCAGTTTCGGTGGCGGCCCCTATGGCTACACCTTC. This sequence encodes CASSFGGGPYGYTF.

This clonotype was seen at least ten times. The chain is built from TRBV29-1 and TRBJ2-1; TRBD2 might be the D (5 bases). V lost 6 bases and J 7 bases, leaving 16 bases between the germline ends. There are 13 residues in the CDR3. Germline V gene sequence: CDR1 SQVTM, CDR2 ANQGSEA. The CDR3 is CSVAAPLGNEQFF. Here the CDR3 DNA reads TGCAGCGTGGCTGCCCCACTAGGGAATGAGCAGTTCTTC.

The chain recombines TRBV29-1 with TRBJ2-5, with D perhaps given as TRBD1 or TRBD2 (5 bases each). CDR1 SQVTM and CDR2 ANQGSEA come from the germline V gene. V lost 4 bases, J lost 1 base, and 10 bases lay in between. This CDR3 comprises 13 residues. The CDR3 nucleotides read TGCAGCGTTGTTGGGACGGGCCAAGAGACCCAGTACTTC. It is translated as CSVVGTGQETQYF.

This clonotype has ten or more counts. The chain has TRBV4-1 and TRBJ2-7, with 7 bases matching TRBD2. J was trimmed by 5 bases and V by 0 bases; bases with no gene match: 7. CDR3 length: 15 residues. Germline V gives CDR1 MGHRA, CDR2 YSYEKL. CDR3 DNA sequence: TGCGCCAGCAGCCAAGATCGGGGGGTTGGAAACGAGCAGTACTTC. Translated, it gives CASSQDRGVGNEQYF.

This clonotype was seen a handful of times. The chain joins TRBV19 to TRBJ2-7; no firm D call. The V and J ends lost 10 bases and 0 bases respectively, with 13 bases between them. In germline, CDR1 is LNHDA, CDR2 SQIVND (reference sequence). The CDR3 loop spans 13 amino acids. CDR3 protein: CATAEGISYEQYF. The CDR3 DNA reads TGTGCCACCGCGGAAGGAATCTCCTACGAGCAGTACTTC.

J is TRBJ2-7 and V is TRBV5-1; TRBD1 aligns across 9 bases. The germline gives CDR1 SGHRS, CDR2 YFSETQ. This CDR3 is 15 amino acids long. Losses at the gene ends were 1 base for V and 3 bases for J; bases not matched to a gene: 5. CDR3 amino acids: CASSLRQDRGYEQYF. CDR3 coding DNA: TGCGCCAGCAGCTTGCGTCAGGACAGGGGCTACGAGCAGTACTTC.

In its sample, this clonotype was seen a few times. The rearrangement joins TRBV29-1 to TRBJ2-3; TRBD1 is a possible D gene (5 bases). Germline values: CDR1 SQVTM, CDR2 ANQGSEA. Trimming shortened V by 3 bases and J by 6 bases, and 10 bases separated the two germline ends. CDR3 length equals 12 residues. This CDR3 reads CSVEKAGDTQYF. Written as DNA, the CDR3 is TGCAGCGTTGAGAAGGCAGGGGATACGCAGTATTTT.

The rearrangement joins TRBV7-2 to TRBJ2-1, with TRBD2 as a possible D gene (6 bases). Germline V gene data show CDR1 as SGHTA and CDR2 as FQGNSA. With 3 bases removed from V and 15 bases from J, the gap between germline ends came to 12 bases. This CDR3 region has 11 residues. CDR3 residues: CASSFSREWFF. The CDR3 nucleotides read TGTGCCAGCAGCTTTAGTCGGGAGTGGTTCTTC.

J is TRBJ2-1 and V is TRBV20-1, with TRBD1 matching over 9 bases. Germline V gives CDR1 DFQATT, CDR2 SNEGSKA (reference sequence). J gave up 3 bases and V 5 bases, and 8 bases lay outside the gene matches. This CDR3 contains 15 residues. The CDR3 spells CSAQLQGAIYNEQFF. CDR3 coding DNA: TGCAGTGCTCAGCTACAGGGGGCCATCTACAATGAGCAGTTCTTC.

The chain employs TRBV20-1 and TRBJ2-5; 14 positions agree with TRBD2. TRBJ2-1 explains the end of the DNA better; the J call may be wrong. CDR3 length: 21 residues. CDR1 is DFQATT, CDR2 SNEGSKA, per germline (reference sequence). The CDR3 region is CSARETVTGTSGGPYRGEQFF. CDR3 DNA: TGCAGTGCTAGAGAAACGGTAACCGGGACTAGCGGGGGTCCTTACCGCGGTGAGCAGTTCTTC.

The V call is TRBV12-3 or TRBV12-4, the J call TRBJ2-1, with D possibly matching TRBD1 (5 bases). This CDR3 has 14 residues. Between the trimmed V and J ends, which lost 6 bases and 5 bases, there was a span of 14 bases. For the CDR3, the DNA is TGTGCCAGCAGCTCACAGGCGACTCACAATGAGCAGTTCTTC. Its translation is CASSSQATHNEQFF.

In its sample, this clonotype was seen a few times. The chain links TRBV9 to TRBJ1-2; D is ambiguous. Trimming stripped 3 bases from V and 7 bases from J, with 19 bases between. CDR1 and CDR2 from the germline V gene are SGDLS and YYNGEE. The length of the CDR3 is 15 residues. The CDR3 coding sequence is TGTGCCAGCAGCGGTCCAGACCTAACTACGGGTGGCTACACCTTC. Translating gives CASSGPDLTTGGYTF.

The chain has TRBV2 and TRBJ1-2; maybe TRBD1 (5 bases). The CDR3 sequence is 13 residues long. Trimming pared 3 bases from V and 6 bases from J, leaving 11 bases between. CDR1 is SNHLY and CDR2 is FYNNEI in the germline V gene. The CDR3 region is CASSDAGLDGYTF. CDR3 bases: TGTGCCAGCAGTGATGCAGGGTTGGATGGCTACACCTTC.

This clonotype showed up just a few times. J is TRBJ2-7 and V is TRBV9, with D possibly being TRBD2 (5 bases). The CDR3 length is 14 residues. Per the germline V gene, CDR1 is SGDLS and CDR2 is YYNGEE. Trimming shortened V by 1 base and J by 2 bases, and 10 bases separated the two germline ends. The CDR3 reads CASSVFSEAYEQYF. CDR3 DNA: TGTGCCAGCAGCGTATTTAGCGAGGCCTACGAGCAGTACTTC.